The entry below gives a single T cell receptor beta chain sequence along with its context. Its antigen is still unknown. This record belongs to a study of monozygotic twins with inflammatory bowel disease. This CDR3 spans 14 amino acids. CDR1 and CDR2 from the germline V gene are SGHVS and FNYEAQ. Whole-study results and caveats: Distinct T cell subtypes could not be told apart. By inverse Simpson index, TCRbeta diversity was lower in IBD patients than in healthy co-twins.

cDNA for each sample came from eight separate reactions. Through template switching, UMIs that included a 6-nucleotide sample barcode were added. With the 5' RACE reads reprocessed, TCRdb shows one record per CDR3 protein and no DNA. The sample data list approximately 110,000 distinct CDR3 sequences. The chain joins TRBV7-6 to TRBJ2-2. This TCR derives from a human donor with ulcerative colitis or Crohn's disease, or a healthy co-twin of an affected twin (not recorded which). The sample consisted of blood. CDR3 residues: CASSIHLGTGELFF. The variable domain in full, completed from reference TRBV7-6 and TRBJ2-2, reads GAGVSQSPRYKVTKRGQDVALRCDPISGHVSLYWYRQALGQGPEFLTYFNYEAQQDKSGLPNDRFSAERPEGSISTLTIQRTEQRDSAMYRCASSIHLGTGELFFGEGSRLTVL.